This T cell receptor beta chain was recorded in a study of CD8 T cells in ankylosing spondylitis. The trim removed 5 bases at V and 5 bases at J, leaving 7 bases unmatched. The CDR3 spans 14 residues. The germline gives CDR1 LNHDA, CDR2 SQIVND (reference sequence). This clonotype has only one observation. TCRdb ran MiXCR on the 5' RACE reads and lists one entry per CDR3 protein. The data show some 300,000 distinct CDR3 sequences, under 25% seen once. Sequencing was performed on blood, either unsorted or a sorted T cell fraction (not recorded which). The receptor's source is a female donor with ankylosing spondylitis or in good health (not recorded which). The V gene is TRBV19, the J gene TRBJ1-1, with 8 bases fitting TRBD1. CDR3: CASSSQGGETEAFF. In DNA form, the CDR3 reads TGTGCCAGTAGTTCACAGGGGGGTGAGACTGAAGCTTTCTTT.